This record concerns one T cell receptor beta chain sequence. Its antigen is not identified. The CDR3 is 15 amino acids. Germline V gene lookup returns CDR1 SEHNR and CDR2 FQNEAQ (reference sequence). Trimming shortened V by 6 bases and J by 3 bases, and 16 bases separated the two germline ends. The sample originates from a study of T cells in Graves' hyperthyroidism and ophthalmopathy. General study points: Most clonotypes that expanded in the thyroid above 0.001 also showed up in blood.

Ophthalmopathy in the patients scored at least 3 on Clinical Activity Score and at least 4 on NOSPECS grade, lasting under 3 months. There were TCR beta CDR3 regions amplified from RNA transcripts. In the first-round RT-PCR of the TCR CDR3, the HTBI primer set was used. Using its own MiXCR run on the multiplex PCR reads, TCRdb lists one record per CDR3 protein. The sample shows about 400,000 distinct CDR3 sequences, over 13% of them seen only once. This TCR came from a man aged 45-65 years with Graves' ophthalmopathy. The sample taken for sequencing was blood. The J gene is TRBJ2-3, the V gene TRBV7-9; TRBD1 might be the D (6 bases). The CDR3: CASRFDRLSTDTQYF. Here the CDR3 DNA reads TGTGCCAGCAGATTCGACAGGCTCAGTACAGATACGCAGTATTTT.